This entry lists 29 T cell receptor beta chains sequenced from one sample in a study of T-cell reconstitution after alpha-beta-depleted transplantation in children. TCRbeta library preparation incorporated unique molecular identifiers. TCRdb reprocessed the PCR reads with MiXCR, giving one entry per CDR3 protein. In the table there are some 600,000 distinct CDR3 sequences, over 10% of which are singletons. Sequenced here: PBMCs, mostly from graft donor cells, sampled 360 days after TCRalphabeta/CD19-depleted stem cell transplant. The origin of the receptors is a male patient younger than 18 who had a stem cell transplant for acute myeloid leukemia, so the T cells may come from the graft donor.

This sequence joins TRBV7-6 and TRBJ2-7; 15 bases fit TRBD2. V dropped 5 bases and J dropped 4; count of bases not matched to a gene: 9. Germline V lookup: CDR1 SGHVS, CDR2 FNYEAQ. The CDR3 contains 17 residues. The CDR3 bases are TGTGCCAGCAGCCCAGGACTAGCGGGAGGGCCTCCGTACGAGCAGTACTTC. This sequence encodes CASSPGLAGGPPYEQYF. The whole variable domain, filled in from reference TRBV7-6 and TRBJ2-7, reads GAGVSQSPRYKVTKRGQDVALRCDPISGHVSLYWYRQALGQGPEFLTYFNYEAQQDKSGLPNDRFSAERPEGSISTLTIQRTEQRDSAMYRCASSPGLAGGPPYEQYFGPGTRLTVT.

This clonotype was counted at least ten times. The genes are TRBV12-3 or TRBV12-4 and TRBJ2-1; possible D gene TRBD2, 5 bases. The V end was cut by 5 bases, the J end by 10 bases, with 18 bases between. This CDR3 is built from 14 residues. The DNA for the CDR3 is TGTGCCAGCAGTCATGCACCGGGCCCGGGGGAGCAGTTCTTC. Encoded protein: CASSHAPGPGEQFF.

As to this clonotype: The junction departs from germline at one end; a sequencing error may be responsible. The CDR3 region is CASSKTGAGLALRWDF. CDR3 in DNA: TGTGCCAGCAGCAAGACAGGAGCGGGACTAGCCCTAAGATGGGACTTC. V usage is TRBV6-2 or TRBV6-3 and J usage is TRBJ2-5; 9 bases are a match to TRBD2. The V gene's germline CDR1 is MNHEY and CDR2 SVGEGT. The CDR3 has 16 amino acids.

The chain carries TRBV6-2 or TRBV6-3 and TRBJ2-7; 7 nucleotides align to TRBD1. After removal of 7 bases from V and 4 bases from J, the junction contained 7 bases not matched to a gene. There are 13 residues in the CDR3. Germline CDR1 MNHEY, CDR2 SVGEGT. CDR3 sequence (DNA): TGTGCCAGCACTTGGGACAGCCCTTACGAGCAGTACTTC. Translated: CASTWDSPYEQYF.

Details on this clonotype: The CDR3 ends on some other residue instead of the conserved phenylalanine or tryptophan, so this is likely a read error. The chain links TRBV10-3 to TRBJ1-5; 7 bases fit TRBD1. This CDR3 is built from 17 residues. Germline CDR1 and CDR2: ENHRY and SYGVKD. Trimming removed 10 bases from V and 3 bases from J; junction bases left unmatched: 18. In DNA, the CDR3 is TGTGCCACCAACCCCCTAAGGCCCAGGGGGATCAATCAGCCCCAGCATTAT. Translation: CATNPLRPRGINQPQHY.

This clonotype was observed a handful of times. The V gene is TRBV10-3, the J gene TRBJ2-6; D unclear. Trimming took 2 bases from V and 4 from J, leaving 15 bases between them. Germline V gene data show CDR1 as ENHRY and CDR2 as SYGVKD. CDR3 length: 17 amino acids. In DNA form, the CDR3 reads TGTGCCATCAGTGAGGGCCCTCAAAGTGTCGGGGCCAACGTCCTGACTTTC. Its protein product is CAISEGPQSVGANVLTF.

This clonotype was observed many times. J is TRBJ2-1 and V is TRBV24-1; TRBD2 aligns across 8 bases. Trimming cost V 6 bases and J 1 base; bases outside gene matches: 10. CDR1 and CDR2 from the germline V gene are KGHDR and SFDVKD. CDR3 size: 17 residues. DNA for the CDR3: TGTGCCACCAGTAAGGCTAGCGGGTCACTTTCCTACAATGAGCAGTTCTTC. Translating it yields CATSKASGSLSYNEQFF.

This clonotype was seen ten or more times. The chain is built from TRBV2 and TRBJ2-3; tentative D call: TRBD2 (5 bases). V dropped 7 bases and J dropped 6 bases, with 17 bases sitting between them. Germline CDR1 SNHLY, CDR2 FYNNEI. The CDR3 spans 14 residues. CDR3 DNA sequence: TGTGCCAGCAACGAGGGAGACGTCGGCGATACGCAGTATTTT. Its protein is CASNEGDVGDTQYF.

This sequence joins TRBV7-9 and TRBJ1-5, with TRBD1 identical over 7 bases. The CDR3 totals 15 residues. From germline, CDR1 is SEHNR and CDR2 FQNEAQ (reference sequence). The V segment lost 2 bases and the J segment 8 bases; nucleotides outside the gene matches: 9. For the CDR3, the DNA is TGTGCCAGCAGCTTACAGACGACAGGGAGAGAGCCCCAGCATTTT. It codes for CASSLQTTGREPQHF.

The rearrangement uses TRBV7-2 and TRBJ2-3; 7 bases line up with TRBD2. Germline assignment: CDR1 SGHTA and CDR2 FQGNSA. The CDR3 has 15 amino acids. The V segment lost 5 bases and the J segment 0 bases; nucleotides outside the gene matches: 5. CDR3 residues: CASSDLAVSTDTQYF. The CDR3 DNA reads TGTGCCAGCAGCGATCTAGCGGTTAGCACAGATACGCAGTATTTT.

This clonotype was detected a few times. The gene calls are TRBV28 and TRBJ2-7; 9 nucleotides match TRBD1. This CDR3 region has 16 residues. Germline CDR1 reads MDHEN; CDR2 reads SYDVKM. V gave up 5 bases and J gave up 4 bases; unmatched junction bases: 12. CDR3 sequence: CASSISRGTGYYEQYF. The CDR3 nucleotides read TGTGCCAGCAGTATTTCCCGGGGGACAGGGTATTACGAGCAGTACTTC.

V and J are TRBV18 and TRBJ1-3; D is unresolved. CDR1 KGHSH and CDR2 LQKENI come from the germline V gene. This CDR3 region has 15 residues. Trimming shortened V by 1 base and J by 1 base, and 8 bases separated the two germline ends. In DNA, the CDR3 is TGTGCCAGCTCACCACTCGCGGGTTCTGGAAACACCATATATTTT. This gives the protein CASSPLAGSGNTIYF. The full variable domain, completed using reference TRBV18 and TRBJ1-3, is NAGVMQNPRHLVRRRGQEARLRCSPMKGHSHVYWYRQLPEEGLKFMVYLQKENIIDESGMPKERFSAEFPKEGPSILRIQQVVRGDSAAYFCASSPLAGSGNTIYFGEGSWLTVV.

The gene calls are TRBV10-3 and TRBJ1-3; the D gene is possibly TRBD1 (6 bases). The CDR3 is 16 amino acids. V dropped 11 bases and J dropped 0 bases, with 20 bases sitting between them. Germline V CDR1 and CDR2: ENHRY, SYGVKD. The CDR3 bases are TGTGCCCGGGAGTCCTACAGGGCCAGCTCTGGAAACACCATATATTTT. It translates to CARESYRASSGNTIYF.

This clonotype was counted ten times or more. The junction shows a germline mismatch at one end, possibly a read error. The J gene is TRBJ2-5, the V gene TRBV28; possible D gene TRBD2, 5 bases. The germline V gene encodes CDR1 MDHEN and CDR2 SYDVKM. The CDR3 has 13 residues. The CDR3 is CASSPRGQETQYF. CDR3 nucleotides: TGTGCTAGCAGCCCAAGAGGGCAGGAGACCCAGTACTTC.

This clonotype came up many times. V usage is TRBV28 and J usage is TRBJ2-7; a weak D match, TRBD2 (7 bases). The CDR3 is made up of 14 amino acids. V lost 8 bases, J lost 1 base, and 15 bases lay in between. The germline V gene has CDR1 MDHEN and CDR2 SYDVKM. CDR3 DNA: TGTGCCAGCTTTAGGGGGGGAACATCCTACGAGCAGTACTTC. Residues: CASFRGGTSYEQYF.

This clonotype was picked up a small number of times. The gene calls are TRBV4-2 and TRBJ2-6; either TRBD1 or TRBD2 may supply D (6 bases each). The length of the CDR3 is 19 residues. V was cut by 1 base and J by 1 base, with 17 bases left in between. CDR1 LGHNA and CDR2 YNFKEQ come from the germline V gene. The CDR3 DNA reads TGTGCCAGCAGCCAAGCCGGGGGCGGGCCACTGTCTGGGGCCAACGTCCTGACTTTC. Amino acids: CASSQAGGGPLSGANVLTF.

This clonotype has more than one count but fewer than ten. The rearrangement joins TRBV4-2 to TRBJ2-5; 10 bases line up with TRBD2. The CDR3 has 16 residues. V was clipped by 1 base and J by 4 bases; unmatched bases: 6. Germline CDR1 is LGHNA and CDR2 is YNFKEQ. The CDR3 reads CASSQVSSGRSETQYF. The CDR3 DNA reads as TGTGCCAGCAGCCAAGTTAGTAGCGGGAGGTCAGAGACCCAGTACTTC.

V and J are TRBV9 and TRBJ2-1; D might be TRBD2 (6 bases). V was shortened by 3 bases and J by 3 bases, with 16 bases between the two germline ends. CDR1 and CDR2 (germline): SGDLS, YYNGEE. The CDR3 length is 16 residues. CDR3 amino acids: CASSELARQSYNEQFF. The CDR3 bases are TGTGCCAGCAGCGAACTAGCTAGGCAAAGCTACAATGAGCAGTTCTTC.

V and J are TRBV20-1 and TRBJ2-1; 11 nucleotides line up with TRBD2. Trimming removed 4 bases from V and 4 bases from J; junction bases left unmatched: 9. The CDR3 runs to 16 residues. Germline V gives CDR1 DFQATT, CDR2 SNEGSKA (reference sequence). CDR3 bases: TGCAGTGCTAAACCGGGACTAGCGGCTCATTACAATGAGCAGTTCTTC. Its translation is CSAKPGLAAHYNEQFF.

The CDR3 protein is CASSLVGEREGRETQYF. The DNA of the CDR3 is TGTGCCAGCAGCTTAGTGGGCGAGCGGGAGGGCCGAGAGACCCAGTACTTC. This chain joins TRBV11-2 and TRBJ2-5; TRBD2 agrees at 10 bases. Germline V lookup: CDR1 SGHAT, CDR2 FQNNGV. There are 17 residues in the CDR3. After removal of 1 base from V and 4 bases from J, the junction contained 9 bases not matched to a gene.

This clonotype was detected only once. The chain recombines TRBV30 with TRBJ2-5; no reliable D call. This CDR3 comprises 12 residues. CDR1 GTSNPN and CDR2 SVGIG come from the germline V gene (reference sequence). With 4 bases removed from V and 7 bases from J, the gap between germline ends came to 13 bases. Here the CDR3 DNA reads TGTGCCTGGATCCGATCCCATGGGACCCAGTACTTC. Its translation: CAWIRSHGTQYF. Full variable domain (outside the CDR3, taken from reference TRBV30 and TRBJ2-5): SQTIHQWPATLVQPVGSPLSLECTVEGTSNPNLYWYRQAAGRGLQLLFYSVGIGQISSEVPQNLSASRPQDRQFILSSKKLLLSDSGFYLCAWIRSHGTQYFGPGTRLLVL.

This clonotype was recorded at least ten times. CDR3 region: CAIRTRGSGRINEQFF. In nucleotides, the CDR3 is TGTGCCATCAGGACCCGGGGTAGCGGGAGGATCAATGAGCAGTTCTTC. The chain links TRBV10-3 to TRBJ2-1, with 10 bases aligning to TRBD2. This CDR3 region has 16 residues. J gave up 6 bases and V 6 bases, and 11 bases lay outside the gene matches. CDR1 ENHRY and CDR2 SYGVKD come from the germline V gene.

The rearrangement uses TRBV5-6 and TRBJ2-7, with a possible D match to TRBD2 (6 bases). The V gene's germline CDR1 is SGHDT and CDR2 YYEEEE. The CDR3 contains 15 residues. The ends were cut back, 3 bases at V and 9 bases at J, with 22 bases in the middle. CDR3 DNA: TGTGCCAGCAGCTATACTCAGGGCCGGCTAGCGTCGCAGTACTTC. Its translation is CASSYTQGRLASQYF.

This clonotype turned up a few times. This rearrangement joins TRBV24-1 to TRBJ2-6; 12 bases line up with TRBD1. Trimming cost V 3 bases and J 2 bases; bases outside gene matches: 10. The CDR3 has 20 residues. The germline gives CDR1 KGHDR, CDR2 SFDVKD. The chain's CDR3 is CATSDRNRDRGLPGANVLTF. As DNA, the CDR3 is TGTGCCACCAGTGATCGTAACCGGGACAGGGGGCTCCCTGGGGCCAACGTCCTGACTTTC.

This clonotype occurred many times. CDR3 in DNA: TGTGCCAGCAGTGGGCGGACCTACAATGAGCAGTTCTTC. Amino acids: CASSGRTYNEQFF. V and J are TRBV2 and TRBJ2-1; the D is unclear. CDR3 length: 13 amino acids. Trimming took off 4 bases at V and 2 bases at J, with 6 bases between the two ends. CDR1 is SNHLY, CDR2 FYNNEI, per germline.

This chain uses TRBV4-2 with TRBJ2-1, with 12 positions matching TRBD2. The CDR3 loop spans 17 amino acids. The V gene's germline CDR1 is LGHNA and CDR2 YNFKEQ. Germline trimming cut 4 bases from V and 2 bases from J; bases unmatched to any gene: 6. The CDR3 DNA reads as TGTGCCAGCAGCCTTTGGACTAGCGGGATAACCTACAATGAGCAGTTCTTC. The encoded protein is CASSLWTSGITYNEQFF.

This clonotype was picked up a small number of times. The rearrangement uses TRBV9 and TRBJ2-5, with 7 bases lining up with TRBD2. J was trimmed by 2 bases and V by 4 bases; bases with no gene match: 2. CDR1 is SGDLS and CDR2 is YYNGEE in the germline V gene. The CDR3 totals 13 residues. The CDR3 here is CASSWGGQETQYF. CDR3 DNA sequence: TGTGCCAGCAGCTGGGGGGGGCAAGAGACCCAGTACTTC.

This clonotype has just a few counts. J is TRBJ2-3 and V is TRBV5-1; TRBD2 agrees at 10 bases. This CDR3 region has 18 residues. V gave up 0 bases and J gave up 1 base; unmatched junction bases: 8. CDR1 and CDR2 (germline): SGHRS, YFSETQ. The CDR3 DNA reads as TGCGCCAGCAGCTTGGGAAAGCGGGAGGGCCGGGGCACAGATACGCAGTATTTT. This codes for CASSLGKREGRGTDTQYF.

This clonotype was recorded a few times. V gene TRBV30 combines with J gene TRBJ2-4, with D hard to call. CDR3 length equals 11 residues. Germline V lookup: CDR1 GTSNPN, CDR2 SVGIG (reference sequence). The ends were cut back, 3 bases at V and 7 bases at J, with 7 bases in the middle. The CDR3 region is CAWSPRNIQYF. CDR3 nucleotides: TGTGCCTGGAGCCCAAGGAACATTCAGTACTTC.